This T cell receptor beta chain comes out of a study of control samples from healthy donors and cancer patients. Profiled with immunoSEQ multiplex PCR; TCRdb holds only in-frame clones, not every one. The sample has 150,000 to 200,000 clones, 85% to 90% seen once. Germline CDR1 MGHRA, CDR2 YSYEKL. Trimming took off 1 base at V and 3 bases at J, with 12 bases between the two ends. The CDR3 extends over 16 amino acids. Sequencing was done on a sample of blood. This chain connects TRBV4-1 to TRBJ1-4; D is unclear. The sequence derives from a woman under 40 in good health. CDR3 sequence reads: CASSQVERQSNEKLFF. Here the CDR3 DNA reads TGCGCCAGCAGCCAAGTCGAAAGGCAGTCTAATGAAAAACTGTTTTTT.